A selection of T cell receptor beta chains follows, all from one sample in a study of T-cell memory formation after mild COVID-19. TCRdb ran MiXCR on the 5' RACE reads and lists one entry per CDR3 protein. This table has under 550,000 distinct CDR3 sequences, under 20% appearing once. Sequenced material: PBMCs or a T cell subset sorted from them (not recorded which). The source is a man aged 18 to 29 who had mild COVID-19 (a few samples of this study predate the infection). Cell type and time point are not known. Each CDR3 is given with its conserved first and last residue. Each record gives: V gene, D gene, clone size, J gene, CDR3 DNA, CDR3 protein. D genes are given only for firm matches. A row's size may be missing; if present it is once, few, many or a size class.

v_gene: TRBV25-1
d_gene: TRBD2
abundance: many
j_gene: TRBJ2-3
CDR3nt: TGTGCCAGCAGTGAATCACGGCGGGGGGTAACAGATACGCAGTATTTT
CDR3aa: CASSESRRGVTDTQYF

v_gene: TRBV24-1
d_gene: .
abundance: .
j_gene: TRBJ2-3
CDR3nt: TGTGCCACCTCGGGAGAAGCGGCTAGCACAGATACGCAGTATTTT
CDR3aa: CATSGEAASTDTQYF

v_gene: TRBV20-1
d_gene: .
abundance: .
j_gene: TRBJ2-3
CDR3nt: TGCAGTGCTAGGCTCGGGCGGGACACAGATACGCAGTATTTT
CDR3aa: CSARLGRDTDTQYF

v_gene: TRBV12-3/TRBV12-4
d_gene: .
abundance: .
j_gene: TRBJ1-2
CDR3nt: TGTGCCAGCGCTGGGTGGAACTATGGCTACACCTTC
CDR3aa: CASAGWNYGYTF

v_gene: TRBV7-9
d_gene: .
abundance: few
j_gene: TRBJ1-2
CDR3nt: TGTGCCAGCAGCTTGGGGCAGAGCTTCTATGGCTACACCTTC
CDR3aa: CASSLGQSFYGYTF

v_gene: TRBV28
d_gene: TRBD2
abundance: few
j_gene: TRBJ2-5
CDR3nt: TGTGCCAGCAGTCCCGCGGGGGGGCAGAAGACCCAGTACTTC
CDR3aa: CASSPAGGQKTQYF

v_gene: TRBV29-1
d_gene: .
abundance: .
j_gene: TRBJ2-3
CDR3nt: TGCAGCGTGGTGACTTCGCATCGCACAGATACGCAGTATTTT
CDR3aa: CSVVTSHRTDTQYF

v_gene: TRBV7-9
d_gene: .
abundance: .
j_gene: TRBJ1-1
CDR3nt: TGTGCCAGCAGCTTACGAGGTAATGAAGCTTTCTTT
CDR3aa: CASSLRGNEAFF

v_gene: TRBV3-1
d_gene: .
abundance: few
j_gene: TRBJ2-7
CDR3nt: TGTGCCAGCAGCCACGAGGGAGCTCACGAGCAGTACTTC
CDR3aa: CASSHEGAHEQYF

v_gene: TRBV2
d_gene: .
abundance: many
j_gene: TRBJ1-5
CDR3nt: TGTGCCAGCACGGGAAGCATTAGCAATCAGCCCCAGCATTTT
CDR3aa: CASTGSISNQPQHF

v_gene: TRBV3-1
d_gene: TRBD2
abundance: .
j_gene: TRBJ2-3
CDR3nt: TGTGCCAGCAGCCAAGAAGGTCGGGGGGGGAGCCCCACAGATACGCAGTATTTT
CDR3aa: CASSQEGRGGSPTDTQYF

v_gene: TRBV11-2
d_gene: TRBD2
abundance: .
j_gene: TRBJ2-4
CDR3nt: TGTGCCAGCAGCCTGACTAGCGGGGCGCCAGATCAGTACTTC
CDR3aa: CASSLTSGAPDQYF

v_gene: TRBV5-6
d_gene: .
abundance: .
j_gene: TRBJ2-1
CDR3nt: TGTGCCAGCAGTGATGATTGGCCTACCTTGTTTGCAGGGAAAGGATGTCGGTTCTTC
CDR3aa: CASSDDWPTLFAGKGCRFF

v_gene: TRBV5-1
d_gene: .
abundance: few
j_gene: TRBJ1-3
CDR3nt: TGCGCCAGCAGCTCCGGATCAGGGGCGACTGGAAACACCATATATTTT
CDR3aa: CASSSGSGATGNTIYF

v_gene: TRBV5-6
d_gene: .
abundance: .
j_gene: TRBJ2-5
CDR3nt: TGTGCCAGCAGCTTGGGGGAGACATACCAAGAGACCCAGTACTTC
CDR3aa: CASSLGETYQETQYF

v_gene: TRBV5-5
d_gene: TRBD2
abundance: few
j_gene: TRBJ2-1
CDR3nt: TGTGCCAGCAGCTTGTATGCGGGGGTGCAGTTCTTC
CDR3aa: CASSLYAGVQFF

v_gene: TRBV5-1
d_gene: .
abundance: .
j_gene: TRBJ2-3
CDR3nt: TGCGCCAGCAGCTTGGCCAGTGGGGAGGGGGCAACCCCGCAGTATTTT
CDR3aa: CASSLASGEGATPQYF

v_gene: TRBV5-6
d_gene: .
abundance: many
j_gene: TRBJ2-3
CDR3nt: TGTGCCAGCAGCTTGGTAGATACGCAGTATTTT
CDR3aa: CASSLVDTQYF

v_gene: TRBV29-1
d_gene: TRBD1
abundance: few
j_gene: TRBJ2-3
CDR3nt: TGCAGCGTTGAATTAGGGACAGGCACAGATACGCAGTATTTT
CDR3aa: CSVELGTGTDTQYF

v_gene: TRBV18
d_gene: TRBD1
abundance: many
j_gene: TRBJ2-5
CDR3nt: TGTGCCAGCTCACGCAACAGGGGTGAGACCCAGTACTTC
CDR3aa: CASSRNRGETQYF

v_gene: TRBV15
d_gene: .
abundance: few
j_gene: TRBJ2-3
CDR3nt: TGTGCCACCCGGGCGGAGGGACGGTATACGCAGTATTTT
CDR3aa: CATRAEGRYTQYF

v_gene: TRBV5-1
d_gene: TRBD2
abundance: once
j_gene: TRBJ2-1
CDR3nt: TGCGCCAGCAGCCTTAGCGGGATCTCCTACAATGAGCAGTTCTTC
CDR3aa: CASSLSGISYNEQFF

v_gene: TRBV6-5
d_gene: .
abundance: few
j_gene: TRBJ2-3
CDR3nt: TGTGCCAGCAGTACCCCGCTCGGTACGCAGTATTTT
CDR3aa: CASSTPLGTQYF

v_gene: TRBV7-2
d_gene: TRBD1
abundance: .
j_gene: TRBJ1-5
CDR3nt: TGTGCCAGCAGCTTAGGTGGCAGGGGGCGGGATCAGCCCCAGCATTTT
CDR3aa: CASSLGGRGRDQPQHF

v_gene: TRBV20-1
d_gene: .
abundance: few
j_gene: TRBJ1-2
CDR3nt: TGCAGTGCTAGAGGCGGGCCAGGTTCTAACTATGGCTACACCTTC
CDR3aa: CSARGGPGSNYGYTF

v_gene: TRBV7-9
d_gene: .
abundance: .
j_gene: TRBJ2-1
CDR3nt: TGTGCCAGCAGCTTCTGGCAGTCCTACAATGAGCAGTTCTTC
CDR3aa: CASSFWQSYNEQFF

v_gene: TRBV5-1
d_gene: TRBD1
abundance: many
j_gene: TRBJ1-1
CDR3nt: TGCGCCAGCAGCCCGCCGGAGACAGGGAGCCCTGAAGCTTTCTTT
CDR3aa: CASSPPETGSPEAFF

v_gene: TRBV4-3
d_gene: TRBD2
abundance: few
j_gene: TRBJ2-4
CDR3nt: TGCGCCAGCAGCCAATTGACTAGCGGGGGGGAAAACATTCAGTACTTC
CDR3aa: CASSQLTSGGENIQYF

v_gene: TRBV6-6
d_gene: .
abundance: .
j_gene: TRBJ2-3
CDR3nt: TGTGCCAGCAGCTCAACTAATACGCAGTATTTT
CDR3aa: CASSSTNTQYF

v_gene: TRBV29-1
d_gene: .
abundance: .
j_gene: TRBJ2-5
CDR3nt: TGCAGCGTTCGTTCCGGGGTTTCGTTTCCAGAGACCCAGTACTTC
CDR3aa: CSVRSGVSFPETQYF

v_gene: TRBV12-3/TRBV12-4
d_gene: .
abundance: few
j_gene: TRBJ1-1
CDR3nt: TGTGCCAGCAGTTTACCCCCGACGGGCCTCATCGTGAACACTGAAGCTTTCTTT
CDR3aa: CASSLPPTGLIVNTEAFF

v_gene: TRBV2
d_gene: .
abundance: .
j_gene: TRBJ1-5
CDR3nt: TGTGCCAGCAAAATGGGCAGTACCTATCAGCCCCAGCATTTT
CDR3aa: CASKMGSTYQPQHF

v_gene: TRBV7-2
d_gene: .
abundance: few
j_gene: TRBJ2-3
CDR3nt: TGTGCCAGCAGCTCCCCGCAAGGCCCCCGTACGCAGTATTTT
CDR3aa: CASSSPQGPRTQYF

v_gene: TRBV5-1
d_gene: .
abundance: .
j_gene: TRBJ2-3
CDR3nt: TGCGCCAGCAGCTCCCGTAGTCCCACAGATACGCAGTATTTT
CDR3aa: CASSSRSPTDTQYF

v_gene: TRBV7-2
d_gene: .
abundance: few
j_gene: TRBJ2-2
CDR3nt: TGTGCCAGCAGCTTAAAGTCGGCCGGGGAGCTGTTTTTT
CDR3aa: CASSLKSAGELFF

v_gene: TRBV5-1
d_gene: TRBD2
abundance: .
j_gene: TRBJ2-5
CDR3nt: TGCGCCAGCAGCTTGGCCGGACTAGCGGAAGAGACCCAGTACTTC
CDR3aa: CASSLAGLAEETQYF

v_gene: TRBV7-9
d_gene: TRBD1
abundance: few
j_gene: TRBJ1-1
CDR3nt: TGTGCCACCCCAGAGACAGGGGGCAGGAACACTGAAGCTTTCTTT
CDR3aa: CATPETGGRNTEAFF

v_gene: TRBV30
d_gene: .
abundance: .
j_gene: TRBJ1-1
CDR3nt: TGTGCCGGGGGGGTGACGGCCATGAACACTGAAGCTTTCTTT
CDR3aa: CAGGVTAMNTEAFF

v_gene: TRBV5-4
d_gene: TRBD2
abundance: few
j_gene: TRBJ2-5
CDR3nt: TGTGCCAGCAGCTCGGGGACTAGCGGGGGAAAAGAGACCCAGTACTTC
CDR3aa: CASSSGTSGGKETQYF

v_gene: TRBV20-1
d_gene: .
abundance: .
j_gene: TRBJ2-4
CDR3nt: TGCAGTGCTTCCGGACCCAGGGACCCCAAAAACATTCAGTACTTC
CDR3aa: CSASGPRDPKNIQYF

v_gene: TRBV4-2
d_gene: .
abundance: .
j_gene: TRBJ2-3
CDR3nt: TGTGCCAGCAGCCAAGAATCGACCACAGATACGCAGTATTTT
CDR3aa: CASSQESTTDTQYF

v_gene: TRBV2
d_gene: .
abundance: few
j_gene: TRBJ1-5
CDR3nt: TGTGCCAGCAGGGAGGGGTATAGCAATCAGCCCCAGCATTTT
CDR3aa: CASREGYSNQPQHF

v_gene: TRBV9
d_gene: .
abundance: few
j_gene: TRBJ1-1
CDR3nt: TGTGCCAGCAGCGCGTGGTTGGTAGGCGAAGCTTTCTTT
CDR3aa: CASSAWLVGEAFF

v_gene: TRBV20-1
d_gene: TRBD2
abundance: .
j_gene: TRBJ2-5
CDR3nt: TGCAGTGCTAGAGTTCTTATGGGAAGCGGGGGGGCCCGAGAGACCCAGTACTTC
CDR3aa: CSARVLMGSGGARETQYF

v_gene: TRBV20-1
d_gene: .
abundance: .
j_gene: TRBJ2-1
CDR3nt: TGCAGTGCTAGAGAGAGGGGGTTCAGGGACAATGAGCAGTTCTTC
CDR3aa: CSARERGFRDNEQFF

v_gene: TRBV20-1
d_gene: TRBD2
abundance: few
j_gene: TRBJ2-3
CDR3nt: TGCAGTGCTAGAGGGTCCGGGACTAGCGGGGGGGGCACAGATACGCAGTATTTT
CDR3aa: CSARGSGTSGGGTDTQYF

v_gene: TRBV15
d_gene: TRBD1
abundance: .
j_gene: TRBJ1-6
CDR3nt: TGTGCCACCAGTTCCGACAGGGATTCACCCCTCCACTTT
CDR3aa: CATSSDRDSPLHF

v_gene: TRBV20-1
d_gene: TRBD2
abundance: many
j_gene: TRBJ2-3
CDR3nt: TGCAGTGCCGCCCCAGCGGGGGGAGGTACGCAGTATTTT
CDR3aa: CSAAPAGGGTQYF

v_gene: TRBV4-2
d_gene: .
abundance: .
j_gene: TRBJ2-3
CDR3nt: TGTGCCAGCAGCCTCCGAAGGGTCAAGCACGCGACAGATACGCAGTATTTT
CDR3aa: CASSLRRVKHATDTQYF

v_gene: TRBV7-2
d_gene: .
abundance: .
j_gene: TRBJ2-3
CDR3nt: TGTGCCAGCAGCTTAGGGGGCTCAGGAGGAGATACGCAGTATTTT
CDR3aa: CASSLGGSGGDTQYF

v_gene: TRBV7-9
d_gene: TRBD1
abundance: .
j_gene: TRBJ2-7
CDR3nt: TGTGCCAGCGGGGACAGGGGGACCACCTACGAGCAGTACTTC
CDR3aa: CASGDRGTTYEQYF

v_gene: TRBV10-3
d_gene: .
abundance: .
j_gene: TRBJ1-1
CDR3nt: TGTGCCATCAGTGAGGACAGGAACACTGAAGCTTTCTTT
CDR3aa: CAISEDRNTEAFF

v_gene: TRBV19
d_gene: .
abundance: .
j_gene: TRBJ1-2
CDR3nt: TGTGCCAGTAGACATGTATCTGCAGGGGAGGCAGAAGGCTACACCTTC
CDR3aa: CASRHVSAGEAEGYTF

v_gene: TRBV5-1
d_gene: .
abundance: many
j_gene: TRBJ2-7
CDR3nt: TGCGCCAGCAGCTTGCTAAGGGGCTACGAGCAGTACTTC
CDR3aa: CASSLLRGYEQYF

v_gene: TRBV7-2
d_gene: .
abundance: .
j_gene: TRBJ1-1
CDR3nt: TGTGCCAGCAGCTTAGAGGCGGCGGCTCGAAACACTGAAGCTTTCTTT
CDR3aa: CASSLEAAARNTEAFF

v_gene: TRBV5-4
d_gene: .
abundance: .
j_gene: TRBJ2-5
CDR3nt: TGTGCCAGCAGCTTTGACAGGCTGGAGACCCAGTACTTC
CDR3aa: CASSFDRLETQYF

v_gene: TRBV20-1
d_gene: .
abundance: many
j_gene: TRBJ1-1
CDR3nt: TGCAGTGCTAGAGACCCAGGTCAGGGCACTGAAGCTTTCTTT
CDR3aa: CSARDPGQGTEAFF

v_gene: TRBV18
d_gene: TRBD2
abundance: .
j_gene: TRBJ2-3
CDR3nt: TGTGCCAGCTCACCCCCCGGGGGGAGCGGGAGGACAGATACGCAGTATTTT
CDR3aa: CASSPPGGSGRTDTQYF

v_gene: TRBV5-1
d_gene: TRBD2
abundance: few
j_gene: TRBJ2-5
CDR3nt: TGCGCCAGCAGCTTATTGGCGACGGGGGGGCTGGAGACCCAGTACTTC
CDR3aa: CASSLLATGGLETQYF